The 17 T cell receptor beta chains reported below all come from one sample, sequenced in a study of cytomegalovirus exposure and HLA in healthy donors. Some clones are missing from TCRdb's copy, which holds only in-frame ones; the method was immunoSEQ multiplex PCR. The sample includes 150,000 to 200,000 clones, 85% seen only once; the top ten take roughly 15%. The sample taken for sequencing was PBMCs. These receptors originate from a man in his late teens or twenties in good health and CMV-seropositive.

The CDR3 nucleotides are TGTGCCAGCAGTACACGACTAGCGGGGGGGTATTACGAGCAGTACTTC. This encodes CASSTRLAGGYYEQYF. The chain couples TRBV25-1 to TRBJ2-7; TRBD2 aligns across 14 bases. This CDR3 contains 16 residues. CDR1 and CDR2 (germline): MGHDK, SYGVNS. Trimming removed 5 bases from V and 4 bases from J; junction bases left unmatched: 7.

The chain recombines TRBV5-1 with TRBJ1-2; a possible D gene is TRBD1 (5 bases). Looked up from germline, CDR1 is SGHRS and CDR2 is YFSETQ. CDR3 length: 14 residues. V dropped 7 bases and J dropped 1 base, with 14 bases sitting between them. As DNA, the CDR3 is TGCGCCAGCCGAACCGACAGTCTTAACTATGGCTACACCTTC. Its translation: CASRTDSLNYGYTF.

The J gene is TRBJ1-2, the V gene TRBV2, with 9 bases identical to TRBD1. The CDR3 covers 14 residues. The V segment lost 6 bases and the J segment 6 bases; nucleotides outside the gene matches: 8. Germline CDR1 reads SNHLY; CDR2 reads FYNNEI. DNA for the CDR3: TGTGCCAGCAGATACAGGACAGGGGATGATGGCTACACCTTC. Protein sequence: CASRYRTGDDGYTF.

This clone was observed a handful of times. V and J are TRBV30 and TRBJ1-5; D remains ambiguous. Germline loops: CDR1 GTSNPN, CDR2 SVGIG (reference sequence). There are 13 residues in the CDR3. With 2 bases removed from V and 4 bases from J, the gap between germline ends came to 9 bases. CDR3 protein: CAWSIGPNQPQHF. CDR3 DNA: TGTGCCTGGAGTATCGGTCCGAATCAGCCCCAGCATTTT.

Only a few counts were recorded for this clone. The chain couples TRBV6-6 to TRBJ2-2; 7 bases line up with TRBD1. Trimming removed 8 bases from V and 6 bases from J; junction bases left unmatched: 12. Germline CDR1 reads MNHNY; CDR2 reads SVGAGI (reference sequence). The CDR3 consists of 15 residues. The CDR3 DNA follows: TGTGCCAGCCGCATCCCGGGACAGAAGGCCGGGGAGCTGTTTTTT. As protein: CASRIPGQKAGELFF.

The J gene is TRBJ2-7, the V gene TRBV25-1; 9 bases line up with TRBD1. CDR1 and CDR2 from the germline V gene are MGHDK and SYGVNS. The length of the CDR3 is 16 residues. Germline trimming cut 3 bases from V and 3 bases from J; bases unmatched to any gene: 9. The CDR3: CASSDLNRGLSYEQYF. Written as DNA, the CDR3 is TGTGCCAGCAGTGATTTAAACAGGGGGCTCAGCTACGAGCAGTACTTC.

The J gene is TRBJ2-2, the V gene TRBV28, with unresolved D. There are 14 residues in the CDR3. The germline V gene encodes CDR1 MDHEN and CDR2 SYDVKM. V shed 4 bases and J shed 0 bases, with 6 bases lying between them. CDR3 sequence reads: CASSYGSNTGELFF. The CDR3 DNA follows: TGTGCCAGCAGTTACGGGTCGAACACCGGGGAGCTGTTTTTT.

This chain connects TRBV14 to TRBJ2-7, with a possible D match to TRBD1 (5 bases). Trimming removed 4 bases at V and 2 bases at J, with 21 bases between. Germline CDR1 SGHDN, CDR2 FVKESK. This CDR3 is built from 17 residues. The CDR3 spells CASSPGRMTPDTYEQYF. CDR3 DNA: TGTGCCAGCAGCCCCGGTAGGATGACTCCGGACACCTACGAGCAGTACTTC.

The genes are TRBV27 and TRBJ2-7; 8 bases match TRBD2. The CDR3 totals 14 residues. Unmatched junction bases numbered 5, after V lost 5 bases and J lost 2 bases. Germline lookup yields CDR1 MNHEY and CDR2 SMNVEV (reference sequence). The CDR3 region is CASSERERPYEQYF. In nucleotides, the CDR3 is TGTGCCAGCAGTGAGCGGGAGCGACCCTACGAGCAGTACTTC.

V gene TRBV2 combines with J gene TRBJ1-6, with D possibly matching TRBD1 (5 bases). Germline loops: CDR1 SNHLY, CDR2 FYNNEI. V was clipped by 2 bases and J by 10 bases, with 9 bases between them. The CDR3 covers 13 residues. CDR3 sequence reads: CASSESGGSPLHF. The CDR3 nucleotides read TGTGCCAGCAGTGAATCGGGGGGGTCACCCCTCCACTTT.

V is TRBV28 and J is TRBJ1-4, with 9 nucleotides matching TRBD1. In germline, CDR1 is MDHEN, CDR2 SYDVKM. Trimming took 6 bases from V and 5 from J; bases not matched to a gene: 10. The CDR3 runs to 16 residues. CDR3 DNA: TGTGCCAGCAGACCTGTTAGGGACAGGGTAAATGAAAAACTGTTTTTT. Amino acids: CASRPVRDRVNEKLFF.

The chain carries TRBV27 and TRBJ1-1; 8 positions agree with TRBD1. Germline V CDR1 and CDR2: MNHEY, SMNVEV (reference sequence). The CDR3 sequence is 16 residues long. V was clipped by 4 bases and J by 0 bases; unmatched bases: 7. The CDR3 sequence is CASSSGQVGLNTEAFF. The DNA of the CDR3 is TGTGCCAGCAGTTCGGGACAGGTTGGCTTGAACACTGAAGCTTTCTTT.

This clone was observed once. The chain uses TRBV6-5 and TRBJ1-5; maybe TRBD1 (6 bases). Between the trimmed V and J ends, which lost 6 bases and 1 base, there was a span of 10 bases. The CDR3 is 14 residues long. CDR1 is MNHEY and CDR2 is SVGAGI in the germline V gene. This CDR3 reads CASRATGSNQPQHF. The CDR3, as DNA: TGTGCCAGCAGGGCCACAGGGAGCAATCAGCCCCAGCATTTT.

The J gene is TRBJ1-1, the V gene TRBV5-1; maybe TRBD1 (5 bases). The V gene lost 0 bases and the J gene lost 1 base, with 10 bases spanning the gap. This CDR3 contains 15 residues. Germline V gene data show CDR1 as SGHRS and CDR2 as YFSETQ. The CDR3 bases are TGCGCCAGCAGCTTGGGGGGACTTTCGAACACTGAAGCTTTCTTT. Its protein is CASSLGGLSNTEAFF. The entire variable domain, with the rest obtained from reference TRBV5-1 and TRBJ1-1, is as follows: KAGVTQTPRYLIKTRGQQVTLSCSPISGHRSVSWYQQTPGQGLQFLFEYFSETQRNKGNFPGRFSGRQFSNSRSEMNVSTLELGDSALYLCASSLGGLSNTEAFFGQGTRLTVV.

The chain links TRBV13 to TRBJ2-1; TRBD2 matches at 7 bases. Germline-derived CDR1 and CDR2 are PRHDT and FYEKMQ (reference sequence). There are 17 residues in the CDR3. After removal of 4 bases from V and 5 bases from J, the junction contained 14 bases not matched to a gene. The CDR3 DNA is TGTGCCAGCAGCTCTACAAGGGAGGGCCTCGTCAACAATGAGCAGTTCTTC. This encodes CASSSTREGLVNNEQFF.

V gene TRBV4-2 combines with J gene TRBJ2-3; D is perhaps TRBD1 (5 bases). Germline lookup yields CDR1 LGHNA and CDR2 YNFKEQ. The CDR3 consists of 15 residues. Trimming took 0 bases from V and 2 from J, leaving 9 bases between them. CDR3 sequence: CASSQERQLTDTQYF. In DNA form, the CDR3 reads TGTGCCAGCAGCCAAGAAAGACAGCTCACAGATACGCAGTATTTT.

V and J are TRBV11-3 and TRBJ1-1; tentative D call: TRBD1 (5 bases). From germline, CDR1 is SGHNT and CDR2 YENEEA. The CDR3 has 15 amino acids. V gave up 1 base and J gave up 4 bases, with 13 bases separating them. DNA of the CDR3: TGTGCCAGCAGCTTAGGTCTCCAGGGTCGCACTGAAGCTTTCTTT. Amino acid sequence: CASSLGLQGRTEAFF.